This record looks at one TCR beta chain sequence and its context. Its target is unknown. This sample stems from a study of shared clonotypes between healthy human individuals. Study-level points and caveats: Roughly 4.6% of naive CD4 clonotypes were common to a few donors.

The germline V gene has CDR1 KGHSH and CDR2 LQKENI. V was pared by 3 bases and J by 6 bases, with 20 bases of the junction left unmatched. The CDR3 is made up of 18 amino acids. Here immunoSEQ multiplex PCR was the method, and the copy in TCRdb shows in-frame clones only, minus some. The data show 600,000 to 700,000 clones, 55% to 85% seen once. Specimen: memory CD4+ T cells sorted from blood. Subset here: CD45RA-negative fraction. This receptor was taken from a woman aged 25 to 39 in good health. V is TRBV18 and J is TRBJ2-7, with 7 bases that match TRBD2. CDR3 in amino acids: CASSPKNGMGRENAEQYF. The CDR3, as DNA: TGTGCCAGCTCACCCAAAAACGGTATGGGGCGGGAGAATGCCGAGCAGTACTTC.